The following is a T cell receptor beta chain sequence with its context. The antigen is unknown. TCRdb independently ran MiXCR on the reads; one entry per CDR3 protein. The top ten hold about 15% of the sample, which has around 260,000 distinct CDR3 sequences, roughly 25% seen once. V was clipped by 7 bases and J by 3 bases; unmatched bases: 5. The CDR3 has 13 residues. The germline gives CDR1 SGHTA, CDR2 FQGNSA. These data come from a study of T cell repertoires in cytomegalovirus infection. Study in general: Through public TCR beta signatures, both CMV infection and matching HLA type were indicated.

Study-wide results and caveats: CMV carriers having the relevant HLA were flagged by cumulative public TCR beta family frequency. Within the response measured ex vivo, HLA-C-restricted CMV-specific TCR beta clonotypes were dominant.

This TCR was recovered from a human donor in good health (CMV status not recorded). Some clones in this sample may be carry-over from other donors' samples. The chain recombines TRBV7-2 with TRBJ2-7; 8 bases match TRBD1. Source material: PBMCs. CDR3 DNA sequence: TGTGCCAGCACGACAGGGGTAAACTACGAGCAGTACTTC. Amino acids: CASTTGVNYEQYF.